The entry that follows covers one TCR beta chain sequence. CDR1 is MNHNS, CDR2 SASEGT, per germline. The CDR3 is made up of 15 amino acids. V lost 1 base, J lost 5 bases, and 14 bases lay in between. Vbeta (60) and Jbeta (13) primers were used in the PCR. Repertoires were generated with immunoSEQ multiplex PCR, while TCRdb's copy carries only in-frame clones and drops some. This table has about 140,000 clones, roughly 70% appearing once. This specimen belongs to a study of cytomegalovirus exposure and HLA in healthy donors. The chain couples TRBV6-1 to TRBJ1-2; D possibly corresponds to TRBD1 (6 bases). Sequencing input: PBMCs. The receptor was derived from a male donor in good health and CMV-seronegative. The CDR3 protein is CASSEGAQGDYGYTF. The CDR3 DNA is TGTGCCAGCAGTGAAGGGGCACAGGGTGATTATGGCTACACCTTC.